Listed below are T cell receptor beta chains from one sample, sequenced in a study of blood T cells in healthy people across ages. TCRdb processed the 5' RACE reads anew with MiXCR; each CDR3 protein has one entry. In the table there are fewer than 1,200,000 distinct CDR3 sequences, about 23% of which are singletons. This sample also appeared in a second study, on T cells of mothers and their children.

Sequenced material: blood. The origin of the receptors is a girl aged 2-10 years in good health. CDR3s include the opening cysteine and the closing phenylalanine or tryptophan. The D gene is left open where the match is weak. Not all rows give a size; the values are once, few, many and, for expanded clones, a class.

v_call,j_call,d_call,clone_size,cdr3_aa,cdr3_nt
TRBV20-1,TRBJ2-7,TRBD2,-,CSAREATGTSAYEQYF,TGCAGTGCTAGAGAAGCAACCGGGACTAGTGCCTACGAGCAGTACTTC
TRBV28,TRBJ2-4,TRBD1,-,CASTPGQGPNIQYF,TGTGCCAGCACCCCGGGACAGGGCCCAAACATTCAGTACTTC
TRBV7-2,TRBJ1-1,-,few,CASSSTVLNTEAFF,TGTGCCAGCAGCTCGACAGTTTTGAACACTGAAGCTTTCTTT
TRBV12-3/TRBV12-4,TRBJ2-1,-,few,CASSPRGPHNEQFF,TGTGCCAGCAGTCCCCGAGGACCCCACAATGAGCAGTTCTTC
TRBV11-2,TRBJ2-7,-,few,CASSLDGGLSYEQYF,TGTGCCAGCAGCTTAGACGGGGGCCTGTCCTACGAGCAGTACTTC
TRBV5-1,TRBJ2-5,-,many,CASSSSTQETQYF,TGCGCCAGCAGCTCAAGTACCCAAGAGACCCAGTACTTC
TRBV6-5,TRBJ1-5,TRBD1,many,CASSRQGHQPQHF,TGTGCCAGCAGTCGACAGGGGCATCAGCCCCAGCATTTT
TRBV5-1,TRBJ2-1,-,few,CASSENLDLKGNEQFF,TGCGCCAGCAGCGAAAACTTGGATTTGAAGGGCAATGAGCAGTTCTTC
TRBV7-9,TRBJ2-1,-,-,CAIASYPGLRSNEQFF,TGTGCCATCGCGAGTTATCCCGGCCTTCGATCAAATGAGCAGTTCTTC
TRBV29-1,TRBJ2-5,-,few,CSVYPVNQETQYF,TGCAGCGTTTATCCGGTGAACCAAGAGACCCAGTACTTC
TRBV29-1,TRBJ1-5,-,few,CSVDSAGTGPQHF,TGCAGCGTTGATTCGGCCGGGACGGGGCCCCAGCATTTT